These T cell receptor beta chains were read from a single sample in a study of T cell responses to AZD1222 COVID-19 vaccine. Sequencing was performed with immunoSEQ multiplex PCR; in TCRdb, only in-frame clones are kept and a portion is missing. Of 100,000 to 120,000 clones listed, around 93% are singletons. The material was peripheral blood, obtained on day 0 of AZD1222 vaccination. These receptors were taken from an adult in good health. CDR3s include the opening cysteine and the closing phenylalanine or tryptophan.

j_call: TRBJ2-7
v_call: TRBV5-4
cdr3_aa: CASSDSGGIYEQYF

j_call: TRBJ1-1
v_call: TRBV20-1
cdr3_aa: CSALWGNEAFF

j_call: TRBJ1-6
v_call: TRBV27
cdr3_aa: CASSLEAQGASPLHF

j_call: TRBJ1-2
v_call: TRBV11-2
cdr3_aa: CASSLGRRGADGYTF

j_call: TRBJ2-7
v_call: TRBV2
cdr3_aa: CASSVTSGGGQQYF

j_call: TRBJ1-5
v_call: TRBV12-5
cdr3_aa: CASGWDFQGADQPQHF

j_call: TRBJ1-1
v_call: TRBV2
cdr3_aa: CASSYRAHNGVNTEAFF

j_call: TRBJ2-3
v_call: TRBV6-4
cdr3_aa: CASSVSSTDTQYF

j_call: TRBJ1-5
v_call: TRBV2
cdr3_aa: CASSVTDSGPQHF

j_call: TRBJ1-1
v_call: TRBV2
cdr3_aa: CASSQLMNTEAFF

j_call: TRBJ2-1
v_call: TRBV11-3
cdr3_aa: CASSPLGDSSYNEQFF

j_call: TRBJ1-5
v_call: TRBV6-6
cdr3_aa: CASSSRTAGRQPQHF

j_call: TRBJ1-1
v_call: TRBV7-2
cdr3_aa: CASSPGQGRMNTEAFF

j_call: TRBJ1-1
v_call: TRBV5-1
cdr3_aa: CASSFRQGGSGEAFF

j_call: TRBJ1-3
v_call: TRBV5-1
cdr3_aa: CASRLDRSGNTIYF

j_call: TRBJ1-2
v_call: TRBV19
cdr3_aa: CAISTGHYGYTF

j_call: TRBJ1-5
v_call: TRBV27
cdr3_aa: CASSLSPGQGYQAQHF

j_call: TRBJ1-3
v_call: TRBV28
cdr3_aa: CASSVLNTIYF

j_call: TRBJ2-7
v_call: TRBV2
cdr3_aa: CASSDWGLSYEQYF

j_call: TRBJ2-3
v_call: TRBV30
cdr3_aa: CAWSPFLTDSLTDTQYF

j_call: TRBJ1-5
v_call: TRBV2
cdr3_aa: CASSERQGARKQPQHF

j_call: TRBJ2-2
v_call: TRBV6-6
cdr3_aa: CASSKPDRGTQRRRTGELFF

j_call: TRBJ2-2
v_call: TRBV11-3
cdr3_aa: CASSPRQGASNTGELFF

j_call: TRBJ1-1
v_call: TRBV10-3
cdr3_aa: CAISASLAVSFTEAFF

j_call: TRBJ1-1
v_call: TRBV6-5
cdr3_aa: CASKGQLNTEAFF

j_call: TRBJ2-2
v_call: TRBV11-3
cdr3_aa: CASSFSPRVTGELFF

j_call: TRBJ1-2
v_call: TRBV20-1
cdr3_aa: CSARVQYGYTF

j_call: TRBJ1-4
v_call: TRBV19
cdr3_aa: CASIPERENVGNCEKLFF

j_call: TRBJ2-7
v_call: TRBV7-7
cdr3_aa: CASSPGGQGAYEQYF

j_call: TRBJ2-4
v_call: TRBV5-5
cdr3_aa: CASSLVGNIQYF

j_call: TRBJ1-5
v_call: TRBV19
cdr3_aa: CASSIAGRFNQPQHF

j_call: TRBJ1-2
v_call: TRBV7-9
cdr3_aa: CASSLANYGYTF

j_call: TRBJ2-3
v_call: TRBV27
cdr3_aa: CASSLTPTDTQYF

j_call: TRBJ2-3
v_call: TRBV6-1
cdr3_aa: CASSAQILAGVDTQYF

j_call: TRBJ2-1
v_call: TRBV5-6
cdr3_aa: CASSQGGFRLNEQFF

j_call: TRBJ1-3
v_call: TRBV7-8
cdr3_aa: CASMGRRTGNTIYF

j_call: TRBJ1-5
v_call: TRBV19
cdr3_aa: CAFYPDRHNQPQHF

j_call: TRBJ1-2
v_call: TRBV9
cdr3_aa: CASSPTYNYGYTF

j_call: TRBJ1-2
v_call: TRBV5-6
cdr3_aa: CASSLAFETYGYTF

j_call: TRBJ1-1
v_call: TRBV6-2/TRBV6-3
cdr3_aa: CASSFSNLHTGLNTEAFF

j_call: TRBJ1-1
v_call: TRBV5-5
cdr3_aa: CASSLSATEAFF

j_call: TRBJ2-7
v_call: TRBV5-6
cdr3_aa: CASRQTGSGVPYEQYF

j_call: TRBJ2-7
v_call: TRBV6-5
cdr3_aa: CASSYGRGYEQYF

j_call: TRBJ2-7
v_call: TRBV19
cdr3_aa: CASSTGPSYEQYF

j_call: TRBJ2-7
v_call: TRBV6-5
cdr3_aa: CASSPGQGVTEQYF

j_call: TRBJ1-6
v_call: TRBV19
cdr3_aa: CASSIAQGISSPLHF

j_call: TRBJ2-1
v_call: TRBV12-5
cdr3_aa: CASGLAYYNEQFF

j_call: TRBJ2-5
v_call: TRBV4-1
cdr3_aa: CASSQGGTTGRETQYF

j_call: TRBJ1-1
v_call: TRBV18
cdr3_aa: CASSRPGVWTEAFF

j_call: TRBJ1-2
v_call: TRBV24-1
cdr3_aa: CATSEGPSRHGYTF

j_call: TRBJ2-3
v_call: TRBV9
cdr3_aa: CASSASTSVSSTDTQYF

j_call: TRBJ2-5
v_call: TRBV6-5
cdr3_aa: CASSYVGFETQYF

j_call: TRBJ1-2
v_call: TRBV12-3/TRBV12-4
cdr3_aa: CASRVQGSAGYTF

j_call: TRBJ2-2
v_call: TRBV3-1/TRBV3-2
cdr3_aa: CASSPLRGKDTGELFF